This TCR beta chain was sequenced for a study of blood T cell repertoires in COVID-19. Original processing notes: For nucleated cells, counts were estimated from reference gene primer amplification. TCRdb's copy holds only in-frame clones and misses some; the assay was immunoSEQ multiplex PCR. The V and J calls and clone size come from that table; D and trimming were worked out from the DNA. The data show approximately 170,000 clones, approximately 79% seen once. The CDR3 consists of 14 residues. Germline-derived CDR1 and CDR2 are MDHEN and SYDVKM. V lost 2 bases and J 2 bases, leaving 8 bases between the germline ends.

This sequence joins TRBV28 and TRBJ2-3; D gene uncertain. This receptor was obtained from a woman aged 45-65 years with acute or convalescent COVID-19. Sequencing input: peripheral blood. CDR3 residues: CASSLPYPTDTQYF. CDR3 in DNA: TGTGCCAGCAGTTTACCCTACCCCACAGATACGCAGTATTTT.